These T cell receptor beta chains were read from a single sample in a study of blood T cell repertoires in COVID-19. TCRdb keeps only in-frame clones here, not all; method: immunoSEQ multiplex PCR. Here the sample spans roughly 43,000 clones, just over 85% being singletons. The sequenced sample consisted of peripheral blood. These receptors were taken from a man aged 60 to 69 with active COVID-19. Both conserved end residues are part of each CDR3. A D gene is named only where the DNA matches it firmly.

J gene	CDR3 length	D gene	V gene	CDR3 protein
TRBJ1-1	17	-	TRBV21-1	CASSILGPHSRRGEAFF
TRBJ1-2	18	TRBD1	TRBV7-9	CASSPRWGTGGKDYGYTF
TRBJ1-2	16	TRBD1	TRBV7-9	CASSARKSQTGEGYTF
TRBJ2-1	13	-	TRBV5-1	CASSLSGVNEQFF
TRBJ2-1	15	TRBD2	TRBV11-2	CASSLAGTSGSGLFF
TRBJ1-6	15	-	TRBV4-2	CASSQEGGNNSPLHF
TRBJ1-5	15	TRBD1	TRBV10-3	CAISQGAGDNQPQHF
TRBJ2-4	13	-	TRBV5-4	CASSRQNGNIQYF
TRBJ2-2	13	-	TRBV29-1	CSAGTAGTGELFF
TRBJ2-6	15	-	TRBV18	CASSPGFSGANVLTF
TRBJ1-3	15	TRBD1	TRBV3-1/TRBV3-2	CASSQGTGAGNTIYF
TRBJ1-2	15	-	TRBV4-1	CASSQDSRGNYGYTF
TRBJ2-7	15	TRBD1	TRBV2	CASRGTGFSSYEQYF
TRBJ2-2	15	TRBD2	TRBV3-1/TRBV3-2	CASSQSGRETGELFF